There are many counts of the clone carrying this TCR beta chain. These data are taken from a study of neurological immune-mediated disorders. TCRdb re-derived calls from the 5' RACE reads in MiXCR, one entry per CDR3 protein. This sample has around 60,000 distinct CDR3 sequences; approximately 3.6% occur once, and the top ten carry 6% to 9%. The length of the CDR3 is 16 residues. The germline V gene has CDR1 MDHEN and CDR2 SYDVKM. The junction had 16 bases not matched to a gene; V was cut back by 7 bases and J by 5 bases. The chain uses TRBV28 and TRBJ1-2; 7 bases align to TRBD1. The receptor comes from an older woman with multiple sclerosis. The sample was PBMCs. CDR3 in DNA: TGTGCCAGCAATCCACCCTCAGGCAGGGGGATGTATGGCTACACCTTC. Translating it yields CASNPPSGRGMYGYTF.